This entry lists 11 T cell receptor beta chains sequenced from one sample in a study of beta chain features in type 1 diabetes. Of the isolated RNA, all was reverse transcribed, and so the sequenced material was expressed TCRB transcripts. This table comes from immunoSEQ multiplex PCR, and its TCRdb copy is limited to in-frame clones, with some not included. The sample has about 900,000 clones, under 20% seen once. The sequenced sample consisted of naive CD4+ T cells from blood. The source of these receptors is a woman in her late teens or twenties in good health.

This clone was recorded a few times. The CDR3 is CSASGFYGYTF. The DNA of the CDR3 is TGCAGTGCTAGCGGCTTTTATGGCTACACCTTC. The chain is built from TRBV20-1 and TRBJ1-2, with D hard to call. The germline V and J ends were trimmed by 3 bases and 5 bases, with 7 bases remaining between them. Germline loops: CDR1 DFQATT, CDR2 SNEGSKA (reference sequence). The CDR3 runs 11 residues.

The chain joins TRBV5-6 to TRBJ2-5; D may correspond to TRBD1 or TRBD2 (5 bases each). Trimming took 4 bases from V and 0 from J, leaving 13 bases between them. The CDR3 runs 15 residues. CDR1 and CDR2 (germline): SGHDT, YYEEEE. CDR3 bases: TGTGCCAGCAGCCAGGGCGGGCTTAACCAAGAGACCCAGTACTTC. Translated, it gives CASSQGGLNQETQYF.

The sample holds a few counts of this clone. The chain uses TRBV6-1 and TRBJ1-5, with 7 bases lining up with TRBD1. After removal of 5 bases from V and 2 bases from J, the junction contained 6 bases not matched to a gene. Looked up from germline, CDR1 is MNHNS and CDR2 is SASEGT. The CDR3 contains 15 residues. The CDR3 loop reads CASSPDRVRNQPQHF. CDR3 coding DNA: TGTGCCAGCAGTCCCGACAGGGTCCGCAATCAGCCCCAGCATTTT.

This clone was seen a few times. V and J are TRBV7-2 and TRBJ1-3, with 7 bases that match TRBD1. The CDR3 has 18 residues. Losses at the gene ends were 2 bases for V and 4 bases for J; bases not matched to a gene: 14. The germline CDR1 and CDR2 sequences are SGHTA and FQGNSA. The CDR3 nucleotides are TGTGCCAGCAGCTTAAAGAGGACAGGCCGGGCAGGAGGAAACACCATATATTTT. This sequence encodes CASSLKRTGRAGGNTIYF.

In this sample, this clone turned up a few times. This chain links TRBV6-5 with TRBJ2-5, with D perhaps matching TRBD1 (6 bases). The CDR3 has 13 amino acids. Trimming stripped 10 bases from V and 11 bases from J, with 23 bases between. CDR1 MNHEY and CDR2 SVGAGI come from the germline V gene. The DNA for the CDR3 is TGTGCCACCGTCTCAGGGACATCCTGGGAGCAGTACTTC. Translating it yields CATVSGTSWEQYF.

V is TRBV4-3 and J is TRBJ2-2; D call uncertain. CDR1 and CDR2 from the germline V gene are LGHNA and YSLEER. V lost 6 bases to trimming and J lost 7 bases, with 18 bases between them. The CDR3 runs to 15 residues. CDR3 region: CASSTHSVVGGELFF. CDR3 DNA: TGCGCCAGCAGTACTCACTCCGTGGTGGGCGGGGAGCTGTTTTTT.

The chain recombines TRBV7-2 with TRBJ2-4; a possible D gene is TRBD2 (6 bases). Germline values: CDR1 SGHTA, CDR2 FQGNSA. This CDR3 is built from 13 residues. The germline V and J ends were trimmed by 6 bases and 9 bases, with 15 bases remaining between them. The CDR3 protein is CASRPAGLSIQYF. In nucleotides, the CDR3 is TGTGCCAGCAGGCCCGCTGGACTAAGCATTCAGTACTTC. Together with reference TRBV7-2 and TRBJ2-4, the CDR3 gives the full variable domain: GAGVSQSPSNKVTEKGKDVELRCDPISGHTALYWYRQSLGQGLEFLIYFQGNSAPDKSGLPSDRFSAERTGGSVSTLTIQRTQQEDSAVYLCASRPAGLSIQYFGAGTRLSVL.

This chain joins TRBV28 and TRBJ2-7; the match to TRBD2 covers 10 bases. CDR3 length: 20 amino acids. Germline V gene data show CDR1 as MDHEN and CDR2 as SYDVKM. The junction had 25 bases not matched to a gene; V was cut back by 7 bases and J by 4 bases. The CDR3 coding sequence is TGTGCCAGCACAGGGACCAGACAGGGACGGGCTAGCGGGAGCAGATACGAGCAGTACTTC. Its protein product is CASTGTRQGRASGSRYEQYF. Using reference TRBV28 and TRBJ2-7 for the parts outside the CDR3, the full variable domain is DVKVTQSSRYLVKRTGEKVFLECVQDMDHENMFWYRQDPGLGLRLIYFSYDVKMKEKGDIPEGYSVSREKKERFSLILESASTNQTSMYLCASTGTRQGRASGSRYEQYFGPGTRLTVT.

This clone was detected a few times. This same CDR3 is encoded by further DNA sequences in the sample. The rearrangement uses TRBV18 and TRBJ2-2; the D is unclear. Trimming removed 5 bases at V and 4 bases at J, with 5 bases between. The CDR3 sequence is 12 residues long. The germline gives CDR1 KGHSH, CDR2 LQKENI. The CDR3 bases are TGTGCCAGCTCATCGTCCACCGGGGAGCTGTTTTTT. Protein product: CASSSSTGELFF. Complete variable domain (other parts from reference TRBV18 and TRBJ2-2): NAGVMQNPRHLVRRRGQEARLRCSPMKGHSHVYWYRQLPEEGLKFMVYLQKENIIDESGMPKERFSAEFPKEGPSILRIQQVVRGDSAAYFCASSSSTGELFFGEGSRLTVL.

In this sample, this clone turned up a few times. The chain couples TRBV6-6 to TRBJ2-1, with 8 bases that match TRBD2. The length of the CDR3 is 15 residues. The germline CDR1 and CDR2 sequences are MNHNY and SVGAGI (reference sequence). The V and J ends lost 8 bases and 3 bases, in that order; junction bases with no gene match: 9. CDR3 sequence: CASGRGAGDYNEQFF. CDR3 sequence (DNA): TGTGCCAGCGGGAGGGGAGCGGGGGACTACAATGAGCAGTTCTTC.

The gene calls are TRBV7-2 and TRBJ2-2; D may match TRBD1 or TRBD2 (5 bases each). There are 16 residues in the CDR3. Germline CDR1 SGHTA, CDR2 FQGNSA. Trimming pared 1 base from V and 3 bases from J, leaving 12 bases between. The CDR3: CASSLVWGSDTGELFF. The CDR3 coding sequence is TGTGCCAGCAGCTTAGTATGGGGGAGCGACACCGGGGAGCTGTTTTTT.